Listed here are 10 T cell receptor beta chains from one sample, sequenced in a study of beta chain features in type 1 diabetes. For these TCRs, the target antigens are not known. Sequenced material consisted of expressed TCRB transcripts (all of the isolated RNA was reverse transcribed). This table comes from immunoSEQ multiplex PCR, and its TCRdb copy is limited to in-frame clones, with some not included. The table lists some 290,000 clones, around 22% of them singletons. Study results and caveats: When Type 1 diabetes patients were examined, their TCRB CDR3s proved moderately but significantly shorter in all four CD4+ subsets.

Sequencing was carried out using naive CD4+ T cells from blood. The receptor source for this set is a woman aged 25 to 45 with type 1 diabetes.

This clone has only a few counts. The V gene is TRBV19, the J gene TRBJ1-1, with D unresolved. The ends were cut back, 5 bases at V and 0 bases at J, with 16 bases in the middle. The CDR3 is made up of 16 amino acids. Germline CDR1 and CDR2: LNHDA and SQIVND (reference sequence). The CDR3 region is CASSEHGNSMNTEAFF. CDR3 DNA sequence: TGTGCCAGTAGTGAACACGGCAATAGCATGAACACTGAAGCTTTCTTT.

This clone was observed a few times. The chain couples TRBV30 to TRBJ1-5; D is unresolved. CDR3 length equals 13 residues. Trimming took off 1 base at V and 7 bases at J, with 11 bases between the two ends. Per the germline V gene, CDR1 is GTSNPN and CDR2 is SVGIG (reference sequence). Here the CDR3 DNA reads TGTGCCTGGAGTGAAGGAAGAGGACAGCCCCAGCATTTT. It specifies CAWSEGRGQPQHF.

This clone has more than one count but fewer than ten. V and J are TRBV4-2 and TRBJ2-1; 7 nucleotides align to TRBD2. CDR3 length: 14 residues. V lost 5 bases and J lost 10; bases outside the gene matches: 11. Germline V gives CDR1 LGHNA, CDR2 YNFKEQ. The CDR3 DNA follows: TGTGCCAGCAGCAGGGACCCCGGGGGGAGGGAGCAGTTCTTC. It yields the protein CASSRDPGGREQFF.

This clone was counted between two and nine times. V usage is TRBV2 and J usage is TRBJ2-5; possibly TRBD2 for D (7 bases). Between the trimmed V and J ends, which lost 6 bases and 4 bases, there was a span of 15 bases. Germline V gives CDR1 SNHLY, CDR2 FYNNEI. This CDR3 is 14 amino acids long. The CDR3 DNA reads TGTGCCAGCAGGAGGGGGGGTTTGGGAGAGACCCAGTACTTC. This encodes CASRRGGLGETQYF.

V is TRBV7-6 and J is TRBJ2-2; 8 bases agree with TRBD2. CDR1 is SGHVS and CDR2 is FNYEAQ in the germline V gene. V was pared by 1 base and J by 0 bases, with 7 bases of the junction left unmatched. The CDR3 runs 18 residues. For the CDR3, the DNA is TGTGCCAGCAGCTTAGTATACCCAGCGGGAGCGAACACCGGGGAGCTGTTTTTT. It specifies CASSLVYPAGANTGELFF.

This chain connects TRBV7-6 to TRBJ1-1; the match to TRBD1 covers 9 bases. This CDR3 is built from 13 residues. V gave up 1 base and J gave up 11 bases; unmatched junction bases: 5. Per germline, CDR1 SGHVS and CDR2 FNYEAQ. The CDR3 region has the DNA TGTGCCAGCAGCTTAGAACAGGGGGCAAGCGCTTTCTTT. It specifies CASSLEQGASAFF.

This clone was detected only a few times. V and J are TRBV9 and TRBJ1-3, with 8 bases aligning to TRBD1. V lost 3 bases and J lost 4; bases outside the gene matches: 6. The germline V gene encodes CDR1 SGDLS and CDR2 YYNGEE. The CDR3 loop spans 15 amino acids. CDR3 sequence: CASSARGLTGNTIYF. The CDR3 DNA sequence: TGTGCCAGCAGCGCCAGGGGGCTAACGGGAAACACCATATATTTT. Variable domain in full (rest from reference TRBV9 and TRBJ1-3): DSGVTQTPKHLITATGQRVTLRCSPRSGDLSVYWYQQSLDQGLQFLIQYYNGEERAKGNILERFSAQQFPDLHSELNLSSLELGDSALYFCASSARGLTGNTIYFGEGSWLTVV.

This sequence joins TRBV14 and TRBJ1-2, with 7 bases matching TRBD1. Germline trimming cut 1 base from V and 8 bases from J; bases unmatched to any gene: 10. The CDR3 extends over 15 amino acids. The V gene's germline CDR1 is SGHDN and CDR2 FVKESK. The DNA for the CDR3 is TGTGCCAGCAGCCAAGGTCCCAGACAGGGTCGAGGCTACACCTTC. Its protein product is CASSQGPRQGRGYTF.

The chain links TRBV29-1 to TRBJ2-3; maybe TRBD1 (5 bases). Trimming took 8 bases from V and 1 from J, leaving 10 bases between them. This CDR3 is built from 12 residues. Looked up from germline, CDR1 is SQVTM and CDR2 is ANQGSEA. CDR3 nucleotides: TGCAGCCAAACCAGGGGCACAGATACGCAGTATTTT. It yields the protein CSQTRGTDTQYF.

The V call is TRBV5-4, the J call TRBJ2-7; 9 bases are a match to TRBD2. Germline-derived CDR1 and CDR2 are SGHNT and YYREEE (reference sequence). The CDR3 loop spans 15 amino acids. The ends lost 0 bases at V and 2 bases at J; junction bases unmatched: 3. CDR3 sequence reads: CASSLGLADTYEQYF. Here the CDR3 DNA reads TGTGCCAGCAGCTTGGGACTAGCGGATACCTACGAGCAGTACTTC.